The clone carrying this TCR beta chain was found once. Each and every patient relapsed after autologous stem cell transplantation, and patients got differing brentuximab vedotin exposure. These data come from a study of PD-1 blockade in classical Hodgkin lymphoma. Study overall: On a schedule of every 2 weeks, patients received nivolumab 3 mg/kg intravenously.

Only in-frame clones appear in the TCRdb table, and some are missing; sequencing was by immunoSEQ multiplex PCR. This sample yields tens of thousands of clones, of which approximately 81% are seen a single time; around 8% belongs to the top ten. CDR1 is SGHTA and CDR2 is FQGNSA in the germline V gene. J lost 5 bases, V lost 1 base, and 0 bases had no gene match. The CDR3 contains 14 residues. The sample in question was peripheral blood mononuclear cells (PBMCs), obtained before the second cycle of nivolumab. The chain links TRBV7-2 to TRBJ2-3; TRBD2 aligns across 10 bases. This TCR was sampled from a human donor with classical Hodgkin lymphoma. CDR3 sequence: CASSLVAGGDTQYF. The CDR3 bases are TGTGCCAGCAGCTTAGTAGCGGGGGGAGATACGCAGTATTTT.